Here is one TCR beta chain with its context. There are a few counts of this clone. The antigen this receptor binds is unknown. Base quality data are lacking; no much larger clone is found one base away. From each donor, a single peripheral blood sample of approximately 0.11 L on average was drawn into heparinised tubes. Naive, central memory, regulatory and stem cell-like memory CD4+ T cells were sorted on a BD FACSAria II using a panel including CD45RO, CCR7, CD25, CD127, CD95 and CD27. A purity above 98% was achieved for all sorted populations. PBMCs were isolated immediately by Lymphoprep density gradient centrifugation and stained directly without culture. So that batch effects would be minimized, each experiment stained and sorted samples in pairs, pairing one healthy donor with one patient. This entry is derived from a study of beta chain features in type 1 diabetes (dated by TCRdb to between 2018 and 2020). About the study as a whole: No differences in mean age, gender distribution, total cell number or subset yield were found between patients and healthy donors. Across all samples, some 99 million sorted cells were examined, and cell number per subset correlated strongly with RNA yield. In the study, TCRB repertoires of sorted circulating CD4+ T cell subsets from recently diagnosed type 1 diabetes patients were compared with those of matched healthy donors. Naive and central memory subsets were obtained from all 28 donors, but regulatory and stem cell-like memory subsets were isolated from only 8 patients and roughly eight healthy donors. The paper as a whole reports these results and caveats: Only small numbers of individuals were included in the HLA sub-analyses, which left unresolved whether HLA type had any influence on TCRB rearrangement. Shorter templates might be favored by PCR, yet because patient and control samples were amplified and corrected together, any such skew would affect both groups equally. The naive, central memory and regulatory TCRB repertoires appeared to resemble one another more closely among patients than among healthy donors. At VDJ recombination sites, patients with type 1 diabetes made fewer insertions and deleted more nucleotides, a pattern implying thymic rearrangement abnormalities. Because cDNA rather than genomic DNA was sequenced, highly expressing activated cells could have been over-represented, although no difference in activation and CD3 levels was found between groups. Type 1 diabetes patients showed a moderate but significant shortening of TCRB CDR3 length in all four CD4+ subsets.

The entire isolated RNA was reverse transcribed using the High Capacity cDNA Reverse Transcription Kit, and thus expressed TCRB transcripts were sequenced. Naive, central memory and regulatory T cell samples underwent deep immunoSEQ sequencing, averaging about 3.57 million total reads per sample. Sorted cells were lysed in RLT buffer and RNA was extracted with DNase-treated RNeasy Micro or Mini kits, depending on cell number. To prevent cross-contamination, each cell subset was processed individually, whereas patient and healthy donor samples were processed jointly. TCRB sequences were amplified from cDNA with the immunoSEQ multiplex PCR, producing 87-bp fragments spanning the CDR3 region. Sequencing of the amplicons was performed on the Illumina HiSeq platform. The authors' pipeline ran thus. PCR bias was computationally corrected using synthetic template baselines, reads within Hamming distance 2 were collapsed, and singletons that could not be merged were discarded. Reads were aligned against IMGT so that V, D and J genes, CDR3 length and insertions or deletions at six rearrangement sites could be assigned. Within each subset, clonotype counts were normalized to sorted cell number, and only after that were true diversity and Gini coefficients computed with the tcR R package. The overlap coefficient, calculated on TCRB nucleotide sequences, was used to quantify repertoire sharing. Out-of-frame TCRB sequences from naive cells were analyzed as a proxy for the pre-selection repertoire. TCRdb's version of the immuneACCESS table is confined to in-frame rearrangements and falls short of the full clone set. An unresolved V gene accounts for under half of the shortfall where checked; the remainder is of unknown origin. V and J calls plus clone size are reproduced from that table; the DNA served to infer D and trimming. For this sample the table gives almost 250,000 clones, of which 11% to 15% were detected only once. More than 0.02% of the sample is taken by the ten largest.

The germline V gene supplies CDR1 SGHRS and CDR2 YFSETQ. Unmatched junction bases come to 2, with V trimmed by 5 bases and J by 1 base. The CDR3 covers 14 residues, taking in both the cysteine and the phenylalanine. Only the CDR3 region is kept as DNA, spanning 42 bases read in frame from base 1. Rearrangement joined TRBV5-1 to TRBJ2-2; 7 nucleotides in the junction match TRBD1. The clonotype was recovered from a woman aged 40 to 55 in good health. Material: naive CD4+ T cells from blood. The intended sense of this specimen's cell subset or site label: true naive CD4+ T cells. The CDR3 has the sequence CASRGTENTGELFF. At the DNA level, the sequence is TGCGCCAGCAGGGGGACAGAGAACACCGGGGAGCTGTTTTTT.